Presented here are 32 T cell receptor beta chains from one specimen sequenced in a study of control samples from healthy donors and cancer patients. The method was immunoSEQ multiplex PCR; TCRdb's version includes in-frame clones alone and lacks a portion of them. Here the sample spans 150,000 to 200,000 clones, almost 90% being singletons. The sequenced sample consisted of blood. The receptors here all came from a young man in good health.

J is TRBJ2-1 and V is TRBV3-1 (or the pseudogene TRBV3-2); 9 positions agree with TRBD2. V shed 2 bases, J shed 5 bases, and the junction held 7 bases outside the gene matches. Germline V gene sequence: CDR1 LGHDT, CDR2 YNNKEL (reference sequence). The CDR3 has 16 residues. DNA for the CDR3: TGTGCCAGCAGCCAACCCCTACTAGCGGGTAACAATGAGCAGTTCTTC. Protein sequence: CASSQPLLAGNNEQFF.

V and J are TRBV20-1 and TRBJ2-1; 8 nucleotides align to TRBD2. This CDR3 is 16 amino acids long. V lost 4 bases to trimming and J lost 5 bases; unmatched junction nucleotides: 13. Germline V lookup: CDR1 DFQATT, CDR2 SNEGSKA (reference sequence). CDR3 loop: CSATESTTSGHNEQFF. The CDR3 bases are TGCAGTGCTACTGAATCTACCACTAGCGGACACAATGAGCAGTTCTTC.

A word on this clone: The sample contains more than one DNA sequence encoding this CDR3. CDR3 sequence: CASSLGNGETQYF. The CDR3 nucleotides are TGCGCCAGCAGCTTGGGAAACGGTGAGACCCAGTACTTC. The genes are TRBV5-1 and TRBJ2-5; D not certain. The CDR3 is made up of 13 amino acids. Per germline, CDR1 SGHRS and CDR2 YFSETQ. V was trimmed by 0 bases and J by 5 bases, leaving 8 bases between them.

The CDR3 bases are TGCGCCAGCAGCTTGTTAGCGGCTAGCAACACCGGGGAGCTGTTTTTT. Amino acid sequence: CASSLLAASNTGELFF. The chain links TRBV5-1 to TRBJ2-2; the D gene is possibly TRBD2 (6 bases). Germline assignment: CDR1 SGHRS and CDR2 YFSETQ. V was trimmed by 1 base and J by 2 bases, leaving 12 bases between them. The CDR3 length is 16 residues.

The V call is TRBV9, the J call TRBJ2-3, with D perhaps matching TRBD1 or TRBD2 (5 bases each). Germline V gene data show CDR1 as SGDLS and CDR2 as YYNGEE. The CDR3 is made up of 20 amino acids. Trimming removed 0 bases from V and 0 bases from J, with 23 bases in between. The CDR3 protein is CASSVGPVGDPPLSTDTQYF. In nucleotides, the CDR3 is TGTGCCAGCAGCGTAGGCCCCGTAGGGGACCCCCCTTTGAGCACAGATACGCAGTATTTT.

The J gene is TRBJ2-6, the V gene TRBV5-4, with D perhaps matching TRBD2 (6 bases). Germline V gene lookup returns CDR1 SGHNT and CDR2 YYREEE (reference sequence). Trimming pared 6 bases from V and 2 bases from J, leaving 12 bases between. This CDR3 has 15 residues. The CDR3 loop is CASIQWGAGANVLTF. The CDR3 DNA reads TGTGCCAGCATCCAATGGGGGGCTGGGGCCAACGTCCTGACTTTC.

V usage is TRBV28 and J usage is TRBJ1-6; tentatively, D is TRBD1 (6 bases). The CDR3 is made up of 18 amino acids. Germline loops: CDR1 MDHEN, CDR2 SYDVKM. V lost 8 bases to trimming and J lost 4 bases, with 24 bases between them. The CDR3 region is CASVLGTGSQYYNSPLHF. CDR3 coding DNA: TGTGCCAGCGTCTTAGGAACAGGGAGCCAATATTATAATTCACCCCTCCACTTT.

CDR3 amino acids: CAWSVGLSSYEQYF. DNA for the CDR3: TGTGCCTGGAGTGTAGGGCTCAGCTCCTACGAGCAGTACTTC. The chain joins TRBV30 to TRBJ2-7; no clear D. The CDR3 runs 14 residues. Trimming pared 0 bases from V and 0 bases from J, leaving 9 bases between. Germline V gene lookup returns CDR1 GTSNPN and CDR2 SVGIG (reference sequence).

The rearrangement joins TRBV4-1 to TRBJ1-4, with D possibly TRBD1 on 5 matching bases. Germline V gene lookup returns CDR1 MGHRA and CDR2 YSYEKL. Deletions cut 3 bases from V and 7 bases from J, with 15 bases between. The CDR3 contains 15 residues. The CDR3 reads CASSHAGTAGEKLFF. The CDR3 nucleotides are TGCGCCAGCAGCCATGCCGGGACGGCCGGTGAAAAACTGTTTTTT.

This clone appeared a single time. The chain couples TRBV9 to TRBJ2-3; D gene ambiguous. Germline lookup yields CDR1 SGDLS and CDR2 YYNGEE. The V end was cut by 7 bases, the J end by 4 bases, with 10 bases between. This CDR3 spans 12 amino acids. The CDR3, as DNA: TGTGCCAGCGGCTCCCGGGCAGATACGCAGTATTTT. It yields the protein CASGSRADTQYF.

The chain has TRBV27 and TRBJ2-1, with TRBD1 identical over 7 bases. The V and J ends lost 7 bases and 5 bases, in that order; junction bases with no gene match: 14. CDR1 is MNHEY, CDR2 SMNVEV, per germline (reference sequence). The CDR3 has 16 residues. CDR3 nucleotide sequence: TGTGCCAGCACCCACCGACAGGGCGGCCTTAACAATGAGCAGTTCTTC. It is translated as CASTHRQGGLNNEQFF.

The chain employs TRBV5-5 and TRBJ1-5; D not certain. CDR3 length: 14 amino acids. Germline-derived CDR1 and CDR2 are SGHKS and YYEKEE (reference sequence). V lost 1 base to trimming and J lost 5 bases, with 10 bases between them. The CDR3 loop is CASSLLAGDQPQHF. Written as DNA, the CDR3 is TGTGCCAGCAGCTTGTTGGCGGGTGATCAGCCCCAGCATTTT.

This CDR3 is CASSLSGVNEQFF. CDR3 sequence (DNA): TGTGCCAGCAGTTTATCAGGGGTCAATGAGCAGTTCTTC. V gene TRBV27 combines with J gene TRBJ2-1; D might be TRBD1 (5 bases). The V gene lost 0 bases and the J gene lost 6 bases, with 6 bases spanning the gap. CDR1 and CDR2 (germline): MNHEY, SMNVEV (reference sequence). This CDR3 is 13 amino acids long.

This clone occurred a few times. The J gene is TRBJ2-7, the V gene TRBV3-1 (or the pseudogene TRBV3-2); D gene unclear. This CDR3 region has 14 residues. CDR1 is LGHDT, CDR2 YNNKEL, per germline (reference sequence). Trimming shortened V by 4 bases and J by 7 bases, and 17 bases separated the two germline ends. This chain's CDR3 is CASSPPAVGSEQYF. Here the CDR3 DNA reads TGTGCCAGCAGCCCGCCGGCGGTAGGAAGTGAGCAGTACTTC.

The V call is TRBV9, the J call TRBJ1-3; a weak D match, TRBD1 (5 bases). The CDR3 is 13 residues long. V shed 4 bases and J shed 4 bases, with 9 bases lying between them. Germline CDR1 is SGDLS and CDR2 is YYNGEE. CDR3 sequence (DNA): TGTGCCAGCAGCCCCGGGGGGGGAAACACCATATATTTT. It yields the protein CASSPGGGNTIYF.

This clone has just one count. This sequence joins TRBV7-9 and TRBJ1-2, with D perhaps TRBD1 (5 bases). The V end was cut by 3 bases, the J end by 4 bases, with 21 bases between. Germline loops: CDR1 SEHNR, CDR2 FQNEAQ (reference sequence). CDR3 length equals 17 residues. The CDR3 DNA follows: TGTGCCAGCAGCTTGGACGGGGCCGCGGGGTCGTTCTATGGCTACACCTTC. Translated: CASSLDGAAGSFYGYTF.

The rearrangement joins TRBV5-4 to TRBJ1-1; 8 bases fit TRBD1. The CDR3 is made up of 13 amino acids. From germline, CDR1 is SGHNT and CDR2 YYREEE (reference sequence). The ends lost 5 bases at V and 0 bases at J; junction bases unmatched: 0. The CDR3, as DNA: TGTGCCAGCAGGGACAGGGTGAACACTGAAGCTTTCTTT. This codes for CASRDRVNTEAFF.

This chain joins TRBV6-1 and TRBJ2-7, with 7 bases identical to TRBD2. There are 15 residues in the CDR3. Germline V lookup: CDR1 MNHNS, CDR2 SASEGT. With V trimmed by 2 bases and J by 0 bases, 4 bases remained unmatched. As DNA, the CDR3 is TGTGCCAGCAGTGAAAGGGAGGGGAGCTCCTACGAGCAGTACTTC. Translating it yields CASSEREGSSYEQYF.

This chain joins TRBV7-8 and TRBJ1-1; 8 bases fit TRBD1. The V gene's germline CDR1 is SGHVS and CDR2 FQNEAQ. With V trimmed by 5 bases and J by 6 bases, 11 bases remained unmatched. There are 15 residues in the CDR3. This CDR3 is CASSDPGGTIPEAFF. The CDR3 DNA is TGTGCCAGCAGCGACCCAGGGGGCACGATACCTGAAGCTTTCTTT. The full variable domain, completed using reference TRBV7-8 and TRBJ1-1, is GAGVSQSPRYKVAKRGQDVALRCDPISGHVSLFWYQQALGQGPEFLTYFQNEAQLDKSGLPSDRFFAERPEGSVSTLKIQRTQQEDSAVYLCASSDPGGTIPEAFFGQGTRLTVV.

V is TRBV7-3 and J is TRBJ2-3, with 7 bases matching TRBD1. Germline CDR1 and CDR2: SGHTA and FQGTGA. V was clipped by 5 bases and J by 0 bases; unmatched bases: 5. The length of the CDR3 is 15 residues. The DNA of the CDR3 is TGTGCCAGCAGCCTGACAGGGATTAGCACAGATACGCAGTATTTT. Protein product: CASSLTGISTDTQYF.

The chain recombines TRBV5-4 with TRBJ1-1; perhaps TRBD1 as D (6 bases). From germline, CDR1 is SGHNT and CDR2 YYREEE (reference sequence). CDR3 length: 16 residues. Trimming pared 4 bases from V and 1 base from J, leaving 17 bases between. This CDR3 is CASSKGGLTKNTEAFF. CDR3 nucleotide sequence: TGTGCCAGCAGCAAAGGGGGACTGACTAAGAACACTGAAGCTTTCTTT.

The rearrangement links TRBV7-2 to TRBJ2-1; 9 bases align to TRBD2. Germline values: CDR1 SGHTA, CDR2 FQGNSA. The CDR3 totals 16 residues. Trimming at V came to 0 bases and at J to 6 bases, leaving 6 bases not matched to a gene. The CDR3 DNA follows: TGTGCCAGCAGCTTAGCCGGCGGGGGGGCTGGCAATGAGCAGTTCTTC. Protein: CASSLAGGGAGNEQFF. Drawing the rest from reference TRBV7-2 and TRBJ2-1, the complete variable domain is GAGVSQSPSNKVTEKGKDVELRCDPISGHTALYWYRQSLGQGLEFLIYFQGNSAPDKSGLPSDRFSAERTGGSVSTLTIQRTQQEDSAVYLCASSLAGGGAGNEQFFGPGTRLTVL.

Here the CDR3 reads CASSPSGGRGSSGANVLTF. CDR3 coding DNA: TGTGCCAGCAGCCCATCCGGTGGCAGGGGTTCCTCTGGGGCCAACGTCCTGACTTTC. The chain links TRBV7-2 to TRBJ2-6, with a possible D match to TRBD1 (6 bases). The CDR3 loop spans 19 amino acids. Trimming left V 5 bases short and J 0 bases short, with 20 bases between. CDR1 is SGHTA, CDR2 FQGNSA, per germline.

The gene calls are TRBV28 and TRBJ2-7; tentatively, D is TRBD1 (6 bases). This CDR3 is built from 16 residues. Trimming pared 5 bases from V and 3 bases from J, leaving 20 bases between. In germline, CDR1 is MDHEN, CDR2 SYDVKM. The CDR3, as DNA: TGTGCCAGCAGTCCGACCCGACAGGAGATAAGCTACGAGCAGTACTTC. Protein: CASSPTRQEISYEQYF. The complete variable domain, with remaining parts taken from reference TRBV28 and TRBJ2-7, reads DVKVTQSSRYLVKRTGEKVFLECVQDMDHENMFWYRQDPGLGLRLIYFSYDVKMKEKGDIPEGYSVSREKKERFSLILESASTNQTSMYLCASSPTRQEISYEQYFGPGTRLTVT.

The table lists this clone with a count of one. The chain is built from TRBV2 and TRBJ2-5; 8 nucleotides agree with TRBD1. The CDR3 loop spans 14 amino acids. Germline V CDR1 and CDR2: SNHLY, FYNNEI. The trim removed 5 bases at V and 5 bases at J, leaving 7 bases unmatched. Written as DNA, the CDR3 is TGTGCCAGCAGTTACTCAGGGGGCCGGGAGACCCAGTACTTC. Its protein is CASSYSGGRETQYF.

The V call is TRBV19, the J call TRBJ1-2, with D perhaps TRBD1 (5 bases). Germline V gene sequence: CDR1 LNHDA, CDR2 SQIVND (reference sequence). The CDR3 is 13 amino acids. V lost 7 bases to trimming and J lost 8 bases, with 17 bases between them. CDR3 in amino acids: CASTPTPGPGYTF. CDR3 nucleotides: TGTGCCAGTACCCCTACCCCAGGGCCCGGCTACACCTTC.

The chain has TRBV28 and TRBJ2-3; D remains unclear. From germline, CDR1 is MDHEN and CDR2 SYDVKM. V was clipped by 2 bases and J by 2 bases, with 8 bases between them. The CDR3 spans 14 residues. CDR3 loop: CASSLALNTDTQYF. DNA for the CDR3: TGTGCCAGCAGTTTAGCCTTAAACACAGATACGCAGTATTTT.

The chain has TRBV2 and TRBJ2-1; TRBD2 matches at 10 bases. This CDR3 spans 15 amino acids. J was trimmed by 3 bases and V by 6 bases; bases with no gene match: 5. The V gene's germline CDR1 is SNHLY and CDR2 FYNNEI. CDR3 in DNA: TGTGCCAGCAGGATACCTAGCGGGGGCTACAATGAGCAGTTCTTC. It encodes CASRIPSGGYNEQFF.

V and J are TRBV3-1 (or the pseudogene TRBV3-2) and TRBJ1-1; D gene ambiguous. V was pared by 3 bases and J by 9 bases, with 11 bases between. The CDR3 has 12 amino acids. Germline V gives CDR1 LGHDT, CDR2 YNNKEL (reference sequence). The chain's CDR3 is CASSHPGGKAFF. The DNA for the CDR3 is TGTGCCAGCAGCCATCCTGGCGGCAAAGCTTTCTTT.

This clone occurred a few times. The chain recombines TRBV6-6 with TRBJ2-1; no firm D call. The V end was cut by 6 bases, the J end by 10 bases, with 13 bases between. The CDR3 extends over 12 amino acids. The V gene's germline CDR1 is MNHNY and CDR2 SVGAGI (reference sequence). The CDR3 sequence is CASRPDSTEQFF. The CDR3 DNA is TGTGCCAGCAGGCCAGACTCGACAGAGCAGTTCTTC.

This clone was detected only once. CDR3 amino acids: CASRAGQGEGYTF. The CDR3 DNA sequence: TGTGCCAGCAGGGCGGGGCAGGGTGAGGGCTACACCTTC. This rearrangement joins TRBV6-5 to TRBJ1-2, with a tentative D call TRBD1 (5 bases). CDR1 and CDR2 (germline): MNHEY, SVGAGI. Trimming left V 6 bases short and J 8 bases short, with 16 bases between. The CDR3 is 13 residues long.

This clone was seen more than once but under ten times. The chain joins TRBV4-1 to TRBJ1-5; 7 positions agree with TRBD1. Per the germline V gene, CDR1 is MGHRA and CDR2 is YSYEKL. J lost 2 bases, V lost 7 bases, and 14 bases had no gene match. CDR3 length: 17 residues. Here the CDR3 reads CASIRAGQTPGNQPQHF. In nucleotides, the CDR3 is TGCGCCAGCATCCGAGCGGGACAGACACCAGGCAATCAGCCCCAGCATTTT.